The clone carrying this T cell receptor (beta chain) was observed at least ten times. Its antigen is not known. The identical CDR3 is also encoded by other nucleotide sequences in the sample. The CDR3 runs to 13 residues. V lost 7 bases, J lost 4 bases, and 14 bases lay in between. Germline lookup yields CDR1 LNHDA and CDR2 SQIVND (reference sequence). This entry comes from a study of shared clonotypes between healthy human individuals. In the study overall: A few men and a couple of women, aged 18 to 49, were donors. Study outcomes and limitations: Having only a few donors restricted how much genetic and exposure-history diversity was captured.

Donors, healthy HIV-negative adults, lacked recent acute infections or vaccinations. Several immunoSEQ plates held equal portions of the genomic DNA taken from each subset. Assay: immunoSEQ multiplex PCR; the TCRdb copy retains only in-frame clones and omits some. In the table there are approximately 500,000 clones, 81% of which are singletons. The sample taken for sequencing was PBMCs. This chain uses TRBV19 with TRBJ2-7, with D perhaps matching TRBD2 (6 bases). The source is a woman in her 40s in good health. Some clones in this sample may be carry-over from other donors' samples. CDR3 loop: CASIPNGGYEQYF. CDR3 DNA sequence: TGTGCCAGTATCCCTAACGGAGGGTACGAGCAGTACTTC.